Presented here are 8 T cell receptor beta chains from one specimen sequenced in a study of CD8+ T cells in alopecia areata. Treatment: oral pan-JAK inhibitor, 5-10 mg twice daily. RNA extraction and reverse transcription yielded cDNA as sequencing template. Some clones are missing from TCRdb's copy, which holds only in-frame ones; the method was immunoSEQ multiplex PCR. The sample has hundreds of thousands of clones, over 45% seen once. Sequences were derived from CD4+ T cells sorted from blood, sampled at approximately week 51, from a patient treated with tofacitinib. These TCRs come from a human donor with alopecia areata.

This clone appeared a single time. The genes are TRBV2 and TRBJ1-6, with D possibly being TRBD1 (5 bases). The CDR3 has 16 residues. Germline CDR1 and CDR2: SNHLY and FYNNEI. V was pared by 6 bases and J by 0 bases, with 12 bases between. The CDR3 region is CASRGGQSSYNSPLHF. CDR3 DNA: TGTGCCAGCAGGGGCGGACAAAGCTCCTATAATTCACCCCTCCACTTT.

The chain is built from TRBV5-1 and TRBJ2-1, with a possible D match to TRBD1 (5 bases). The V end was cut by 1 base, the J end by 4 bases, with 9 bases between. Germline CDR1 and CDR2: SGHRS and YFSETQ. There are 14 residues in the CDR3. The CDR3 bases are TGCGCCAGCAGCTTGCGGCAGGGATACAATGAGCAGTTCTTC. Residues: CASSLRQGYNEQFF.

The CDR3 coding sequence is TGTGCCATCAGTGACTCAGTAGGGTTCACCTACGAGCAGTACTTC. This sequence encodes CAISDSVGFTYEQYF. This chain links TRBV10-3 with TRBJ2-7; D gene ambiguous. Trimming took off 3 bases at V and 2 bases at J, with 14 bases between the two ends. CDR3 size: 15 residues. Germline V lookup: CDR1 ENHRY, CDR2 SYGVKD.

The gene calls are TRBV7-8 and TRBJ2-2; the D gene is possibly TRBD1 (5 bases). CDR1 and CDR2 from the germline V gene are SGHVS and FQNEAQ. There are 15 residues in the CDR3. V lost 5 bases and J 2 bases, leaving 12 bases between the germline ends. This CDR3 is CASSVGQGNTGELFF. CDR3 coding DNA: TGTGCCAGCAGCGTAGGTCAGGGAAACACCGGGGAGCTGTTTTTT.

The chain carries TRBV29-1 and TRBJ2-5; D is ambiguous. Per the germline V gene, CDR1 is SQVTM and CDR2 is ANQGSEA. The CDR3 totals 13 residues. Deletions cut 7 bases from V and 1 base from J, with 13 bases between. The CDR3 sequence: CSAASWGQETQYF. The CDR3 DNA reads as TGCAGCGCCGCTTCTTGGGGCCAAGAGACCCAGTACTTC.

A remark on this clone: Other DNA sequences from this sample encode an identical CDR3 as well. This sequence joins TRBV4-3 and TRBJ1-1; D unclear. This CDR3 is built from 15 residues. V lost 0 bases, J lost 1 base, and 9 bases lay in between. Germline CDR1 is LGHNA and CDR2 is YSLEER. The CDR3 loop is CASSQERRANTEAFF. The CDR3 bases are TGCGCCAGCAGCCAAGAAAGGAGAGCGAACACTGAAGCTTTCTTT.

The V call is TRBV30, the J call TRBJ1-5; 8 bases line up with TRBD1. Germline V CDR1 and CDR2: GTSNPN, SVGIG (reference sequence). This CDR3 spans 14 amino acids. Trimming took 2 bases from V and 7 from J; bases not matched to a gene: 7. CDR3 nucleotides: TGTGCCTGGAGTCAGCTTGGACAGGGCCAGCCCCAGCATTTT. This encodes CAWSQLGQGQPQHF. The variable domain in full, completed from reference TRBV30 and TRBJ1-5, reads SQTIHQWPATLVQPVGSPLSLECTVEGTSNPNLYWYRQAAGRGLQLLFYSVGIGQISSEVPQNLSASRPQDRQFILSSKKLLLSDSGFYLCAWSQLGQGQPQHFGDGTRLSIL.

In its sample, this clone was seen a few times. The rearrangement uses TRBV27 and TRBJ1-1; D possibly corresponds to TRBD1 (5 bases). Trimming left V 3 bases short and J 5 bases short, with 13 bases between. This CDR3 is built from 14 residues. Germline V gene data show CDR1 as MNHEY and CDR2 as SMNVEV (reference sequence). This CDR3 reads CASSLGGLVTEAFF. CDR3 bases: TGTGCCAGCAGTTTGGGGGGGTTGGTTACTGAAGCTTTCTTT.